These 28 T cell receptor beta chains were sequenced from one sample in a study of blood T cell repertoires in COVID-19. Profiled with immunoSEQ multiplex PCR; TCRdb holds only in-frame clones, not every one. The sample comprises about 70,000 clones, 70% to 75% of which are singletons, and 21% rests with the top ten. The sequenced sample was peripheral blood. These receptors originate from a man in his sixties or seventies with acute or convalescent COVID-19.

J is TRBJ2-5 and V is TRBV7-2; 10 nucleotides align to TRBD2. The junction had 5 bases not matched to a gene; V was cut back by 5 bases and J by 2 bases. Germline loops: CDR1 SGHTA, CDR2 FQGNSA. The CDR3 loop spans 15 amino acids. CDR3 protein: CASSGLAALQETQYF. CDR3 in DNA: TGTGCCAGCAGCGGACTAGCGGCATTACAAGAGACCCAGTACTTC.

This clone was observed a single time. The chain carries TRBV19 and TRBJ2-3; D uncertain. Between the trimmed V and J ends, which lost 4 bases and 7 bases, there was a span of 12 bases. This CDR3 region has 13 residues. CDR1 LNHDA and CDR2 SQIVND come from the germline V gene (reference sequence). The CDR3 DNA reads TGTGCCAGTAGTAGGATAGACACCAATACGCAGTATTTT. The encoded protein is CASSRIDTNTQYF.

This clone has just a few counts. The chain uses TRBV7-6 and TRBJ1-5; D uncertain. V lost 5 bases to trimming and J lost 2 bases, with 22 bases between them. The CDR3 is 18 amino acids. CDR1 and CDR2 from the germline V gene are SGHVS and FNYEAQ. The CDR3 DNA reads TGTGCCAGCAGCCCGGTTGCCACGGTAGTGTATGGCAATCAGCCCCAGCATTTT. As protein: CASSPVATVVYGNQPQHF.

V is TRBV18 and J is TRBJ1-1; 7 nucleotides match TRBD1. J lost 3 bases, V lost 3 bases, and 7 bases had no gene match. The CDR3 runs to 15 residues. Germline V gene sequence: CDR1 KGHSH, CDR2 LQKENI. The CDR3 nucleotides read TGTGCCAGCTCACCGCGACAGGGAATCCACACTGAAGCTTTCTTT. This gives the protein CASSPRQGIHTEAFF. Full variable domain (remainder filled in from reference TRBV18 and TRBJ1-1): NAGVMQNPRHLVRRRGQEARLRCSPMKGHSHVYWYRQLPEEGLKFMVYLQKENIIDESGMPKERFSAEFPKEGPSILRIQQVVRGDSAAYFCASSPRQGIHTEAFFGQGTRLTVV.

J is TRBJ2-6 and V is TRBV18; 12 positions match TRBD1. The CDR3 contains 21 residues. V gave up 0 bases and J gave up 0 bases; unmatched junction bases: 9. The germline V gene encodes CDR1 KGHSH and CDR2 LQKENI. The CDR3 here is CASSPPGTGGSQSSGANVLTF. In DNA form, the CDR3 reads TGTGCCAGCTCACCACCCGGGACAGGGGGCTCCCAGAGCTCTGGGGCCAACGTCCTGACTTTC. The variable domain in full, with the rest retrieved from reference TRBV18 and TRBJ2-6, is NAGVMQNPRHLVRRRGQEARLRCSPMKGHSHVYWYRQLPEEGLKFMVYLQKENIIDESGMPKERFSAEFPKEGPSILRIQQVVRGDSAAYFCASSPPGTGGSQSSGANVLTFGAGSRLTVL.

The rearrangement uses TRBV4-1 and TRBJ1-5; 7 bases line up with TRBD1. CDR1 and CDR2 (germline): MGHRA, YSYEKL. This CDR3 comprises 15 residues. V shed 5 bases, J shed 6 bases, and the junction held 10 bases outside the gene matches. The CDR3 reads CASSTYRQGGQPQHF. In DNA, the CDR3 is TGCGCCAGCAGCACCTACCGACAGGGCGGTCAGCCCCAGCATTTT.

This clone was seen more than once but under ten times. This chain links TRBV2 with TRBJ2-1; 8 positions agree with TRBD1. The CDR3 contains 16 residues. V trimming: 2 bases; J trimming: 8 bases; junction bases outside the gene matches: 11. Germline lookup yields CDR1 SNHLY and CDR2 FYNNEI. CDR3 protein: CASSESRAGGGYEQFF. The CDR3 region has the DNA TGTGCCAGCAGTGAATCTCGGGCAGGGGGCGGCTATGAGCAGTTCTTC.

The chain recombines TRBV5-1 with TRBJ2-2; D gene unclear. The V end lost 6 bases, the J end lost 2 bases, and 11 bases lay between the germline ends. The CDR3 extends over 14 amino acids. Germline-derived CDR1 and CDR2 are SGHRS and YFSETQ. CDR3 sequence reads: CASTITTNTGELFF. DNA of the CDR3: TGCGCCAGCACCATAACTACAAACACCGGGGAGCTGTTTTTT.

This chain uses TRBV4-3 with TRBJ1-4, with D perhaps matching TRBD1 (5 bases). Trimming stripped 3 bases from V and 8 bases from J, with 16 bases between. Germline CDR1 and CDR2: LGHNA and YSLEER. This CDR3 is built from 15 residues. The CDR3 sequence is CASSQSHGGNEKLFF. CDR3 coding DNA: TGCGCCAGCAGCCAGTCACACGGGGGTAACGAAAAACTGTTTTTT.

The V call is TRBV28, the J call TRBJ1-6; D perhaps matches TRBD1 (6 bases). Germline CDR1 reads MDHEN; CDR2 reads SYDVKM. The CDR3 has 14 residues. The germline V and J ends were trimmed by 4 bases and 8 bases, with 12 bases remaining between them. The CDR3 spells CASSSQGSDSPLHF. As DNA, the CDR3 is TGTGCCAGCAGTTCACAGGGATCGGATTCACCCCTCCACTTT.

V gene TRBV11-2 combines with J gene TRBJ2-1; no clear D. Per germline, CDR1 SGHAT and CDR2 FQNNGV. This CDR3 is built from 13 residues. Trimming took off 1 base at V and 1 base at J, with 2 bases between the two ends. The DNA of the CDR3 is TGTGCCAGCAGCTTAGTATCCTACAATGAGCAGTTCTTC. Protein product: CASSLVSYNEQFF.

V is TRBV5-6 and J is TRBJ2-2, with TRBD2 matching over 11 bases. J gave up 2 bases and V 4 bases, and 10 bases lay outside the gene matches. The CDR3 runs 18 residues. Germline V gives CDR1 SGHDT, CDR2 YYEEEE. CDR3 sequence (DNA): TGTGCCAGCAGCCCGTGGGTAGCGGGAGGGGAAAACACCGGGGAGCTGTTTTTT. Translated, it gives CASSPWVAGGENTGELFF.

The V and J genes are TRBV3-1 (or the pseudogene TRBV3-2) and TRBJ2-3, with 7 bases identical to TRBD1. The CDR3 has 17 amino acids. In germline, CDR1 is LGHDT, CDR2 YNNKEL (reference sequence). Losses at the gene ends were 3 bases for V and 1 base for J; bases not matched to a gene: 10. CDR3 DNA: TGTGCCAGCAGCCAGACCACGGGAAGGGGGCGCACAGATACGCAGTATTTT. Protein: CASSQTTGRGRTDTQYF.

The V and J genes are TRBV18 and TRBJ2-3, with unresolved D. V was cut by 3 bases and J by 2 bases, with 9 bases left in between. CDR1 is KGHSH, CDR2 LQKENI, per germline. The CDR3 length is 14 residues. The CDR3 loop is CASSPRQHTDTQYF. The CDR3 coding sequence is TGTGCCAGCTCACCGCGGCAGCACACAGATACGCAGTATTTT.

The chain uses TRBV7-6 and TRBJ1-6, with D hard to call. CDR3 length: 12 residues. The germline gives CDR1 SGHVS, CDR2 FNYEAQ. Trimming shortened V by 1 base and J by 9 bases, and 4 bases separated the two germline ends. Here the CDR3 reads CASSLVGSPLHF. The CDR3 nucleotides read TGTGCCAGCAGCTTAGTCGGTTCACCCCTCCACTTT.

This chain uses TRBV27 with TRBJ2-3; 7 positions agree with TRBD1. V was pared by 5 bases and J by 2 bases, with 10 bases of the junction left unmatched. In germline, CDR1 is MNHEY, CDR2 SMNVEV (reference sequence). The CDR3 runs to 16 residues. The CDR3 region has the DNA TGTGCCAGCAGTAGCCGACAGGGAAGGGTCACAGATACGCAGTATTTT. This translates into CASSSRQGRVTDTQYF.

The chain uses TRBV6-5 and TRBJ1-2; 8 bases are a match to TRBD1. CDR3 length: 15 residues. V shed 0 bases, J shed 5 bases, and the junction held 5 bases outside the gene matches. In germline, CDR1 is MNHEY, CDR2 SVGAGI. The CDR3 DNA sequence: TGTGCCAGCAGTTACTCGATAAGGACAGGGTATGGCTACACCTTC. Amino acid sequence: CASSYSIRTGYGYTF.

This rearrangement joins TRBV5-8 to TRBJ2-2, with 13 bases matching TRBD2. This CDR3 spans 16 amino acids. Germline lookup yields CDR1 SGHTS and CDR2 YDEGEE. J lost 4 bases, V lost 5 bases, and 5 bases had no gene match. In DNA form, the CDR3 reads TGTGCCAGCAGGCCCGGGACTAGCGGGATCACCGGGGAGCTGTTTTTT. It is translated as CASRPGTSGITGELFF.

The CDR3 is CASSLQGAGYGYTF. In nucleotides, the CDR3 is TGTGCCAGCAGCTTGCAGGGGGCGGGCTATGGCTACACCTTC. This rearrangement joins TRBV7-2 to TRBJ1-2; 8 nucleotides align to TRBD1. V shed 3 bases, J shed 4 bases, and the junction held 4 bases outside the gene matches. The CDR3 sequence is 14 residues long. Germline CDR1 SGHTA, CDR2 FQGNSA.

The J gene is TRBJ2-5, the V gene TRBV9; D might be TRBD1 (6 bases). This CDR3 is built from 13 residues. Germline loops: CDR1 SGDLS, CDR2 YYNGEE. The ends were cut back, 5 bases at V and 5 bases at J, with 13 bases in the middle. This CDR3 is CASSLTGWETQYF. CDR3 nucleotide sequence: TGTGCCAGCAGTCTTACAGGGTGGGAGACCCAGTACTTC.

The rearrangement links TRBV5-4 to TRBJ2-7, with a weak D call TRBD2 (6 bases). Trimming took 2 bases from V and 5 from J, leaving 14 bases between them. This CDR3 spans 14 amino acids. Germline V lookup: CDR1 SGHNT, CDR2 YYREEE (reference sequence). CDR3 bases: TGTGCCAGCAGCTTTTCGGGAGCGGGCGACGAGCAGTACTTC. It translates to CASSFSGAGDEQYF.

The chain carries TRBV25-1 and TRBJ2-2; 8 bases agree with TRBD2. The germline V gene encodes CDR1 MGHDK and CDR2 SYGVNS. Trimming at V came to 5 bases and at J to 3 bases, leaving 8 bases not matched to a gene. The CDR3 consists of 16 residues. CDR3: CASSKGVAGYTGELFF. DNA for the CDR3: TGTGCCAGCAGTAAGGGAGTAGCGGGGTACACCGGGGAGCTGTTTTTT.

The CDR3 DNA reads TGTGCCAGCAGCTTAGCGGGGCTCTCCAGCTCCTACGAGCAGTACTTC. Protein: CASSLAGLSSSYEQYF. The rearrangement uses TRBV7-2 and TRBJ2-7, with D perhaps matching TRBD1 (5 bases). This CDR3 spans 16 amino acids. With 0 bases removed from V and 0 bases from J, the gap between germline ends came to 12 bases. Germline CDR1 reads SGHTA; CDR2 reads FQGNSA.

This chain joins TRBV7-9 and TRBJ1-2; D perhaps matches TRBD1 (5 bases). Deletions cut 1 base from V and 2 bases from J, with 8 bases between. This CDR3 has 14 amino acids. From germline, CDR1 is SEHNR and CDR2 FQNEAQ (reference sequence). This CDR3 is CASSLDGANYGYTF. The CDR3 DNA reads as TGTGCCAGCAGCTTAGATGGGGCCAACTATGGCTACACCTTC.

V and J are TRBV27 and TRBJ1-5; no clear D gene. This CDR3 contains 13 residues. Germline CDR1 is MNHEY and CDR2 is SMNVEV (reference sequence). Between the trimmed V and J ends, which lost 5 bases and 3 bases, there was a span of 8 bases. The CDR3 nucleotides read TGTGCCAGCAGTCCCTCCCCCAATCAGCCCCAGCATTTT. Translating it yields CASSPSPNQPQHF.

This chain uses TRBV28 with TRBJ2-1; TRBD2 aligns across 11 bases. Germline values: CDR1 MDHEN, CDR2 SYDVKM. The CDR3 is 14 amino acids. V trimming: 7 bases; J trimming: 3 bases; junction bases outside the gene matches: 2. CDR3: CASTTSGGYNEQFF. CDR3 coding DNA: TGTGCCAGCACCACTAGCGGGGGCTACAATGAGCAGTTCTTC.

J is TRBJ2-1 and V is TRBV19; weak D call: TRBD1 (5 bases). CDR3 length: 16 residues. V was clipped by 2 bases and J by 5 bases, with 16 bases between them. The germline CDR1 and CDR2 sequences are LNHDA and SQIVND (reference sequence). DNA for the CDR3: TGTGCCAGTAGTATATGGGGCGGCCCCAGGGACAATGAGCAGTTCTTC. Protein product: CASSIWGGPRDNEQFF.

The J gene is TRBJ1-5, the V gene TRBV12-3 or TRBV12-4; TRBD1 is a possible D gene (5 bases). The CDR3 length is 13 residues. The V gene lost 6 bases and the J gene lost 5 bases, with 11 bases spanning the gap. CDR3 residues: CASRQQDHQPQHF. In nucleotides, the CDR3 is TGTGCCAGCAGGCAACAGGATCATCAGCCCCAGCATTTT.